This paragraph reports one TCR beta chain. Its target antigen remains unknown. Base qualities were left out, and no much larger clone turns up one base away. For sequencing of the TCRbeta CDR3 region, genomic DNA was extracted from the sorted cells. TCRbeta CDR3 regions were sequenced using the immunoSEQ Assay. In TCRdb, the immuneACCESS table is reduced to in-frame sequences with V and J assigned. These tables do not hold every clone; where another copy was compared, an unresolved V gene accounts for under half, and the others remain unexplained. This sample gives tens of thousands of clones in total; over 80% of them show up just once. Of the sample, about 8% is held by the ten largest clones. The trial excluded patients who had a history of autoimmune disease or were on systemic immunosuppression. Peripheral blood for TCR sequencing was collected from all dose cohorts at baseline, on cycle 4 day 1, and on cycle 7 day 1. The samples were taken from a phase I, first-in-human, multicenter, open-label dose-escalation trial of ivuxolimab. The trial enrolled adults with locally advanced or metastatic head and neck squamous cell, hepatocellular, melanoma or renal cell carcinoma. Before TCR sequencing, CD4+ T cells and CD8+ T cells from peripheral blood were sorted into separate populations.

This sample is part of a study of OX40 agonist ivuxolimab in advanced cancers. About the study as a whole: The costimulatory receptor OX40 (CD134) was targeted by ivuxolimab, a fully human IgG2 agonistic monoclonal antibody. Among the 52 dose-escalation patients, about 20 had hepatocellular carcinoma, roughly 15 melanoma, 9 renal cell carcinoma and 9 head and neck cancer. Peripheral TCRbeta sequencing aimed to test whether ivuxolimab altered TCR sequence diversity and caused clonal T-cell expansion. Patients were allowed to have had prior anti-PD-1, anti-PD-L1 or anti-CTLA-4 therapy, and roughly 40% of the dose-escalation patients had been treated with checkpoint inhibitors. Intravenous ivuxolimab was administered to patients every 2 weeks at six dose levels: 0.01, 0.1, 0.3, 1.5, 3 and 10 mg/kg. Partial responses were achieved by three dose-escalation patients, of whom one had hepatocellular carcinoma and two had cutaneous melanoma. A male proportion of around 83% and a mean age of about 60 years, ranging from about 23 to 90, were recorded for the dose-escalation cohort. The paper describes the monotherapy dose-escalation part (N ≈ 49 patients) of the phase I trial of ivuxolimab. Here is what the overall study found, with its caveats: Antigen specificity was not determined for the clonally expanded peripheral T cells. Low levels of normalized T-cell clonal expansion were also seen in some nonresponding patients. After ivuxolimab, more expanded clones were found on average in CD8+ T cells than in CD4+ T cells. Partial responders in the 0.1-3.0 mg/kg groups had among the lowest normalized peripheral clonal expansion, especially among CD8+ T cells. At doses of 0.1 to 3.0 mg/kg, clonal expansion of both CD4+ and CD8+ T cells in blood was seen between baseline and week 6.

Including the terminal cysteine and phenylalanine, the CDR3 comprises 15 residues. Only the CDR3 part of the read is kept: 45 bases, read in frame from the first base. V loses 5 bases at its end and J loses 8 bases; junction bases beyond the gene matches: 6. The CDR1 and CDR2 encoded by the germline V gene (reference sequence) are MNHNY and SVGAGI. The specimen was CD4+ or CD8+ T cells sorted from blood, collected in a trial of the OX40 agonist ivuxolimab. This sequence uses TRBV6-6 and TRBJ2-2, with 12 bases aligning to TRBD2. The TCR sequence derives from an adult with an advanced solid tumor such as melanoma, head and neck, liver or kidney cancer. The base sequence is TGTGCCAGCAGTCCACCTAGCGGGGGGGCAGGGGAGCTGTTTTTT. Translation gives CASSPPSGGAGELFF.